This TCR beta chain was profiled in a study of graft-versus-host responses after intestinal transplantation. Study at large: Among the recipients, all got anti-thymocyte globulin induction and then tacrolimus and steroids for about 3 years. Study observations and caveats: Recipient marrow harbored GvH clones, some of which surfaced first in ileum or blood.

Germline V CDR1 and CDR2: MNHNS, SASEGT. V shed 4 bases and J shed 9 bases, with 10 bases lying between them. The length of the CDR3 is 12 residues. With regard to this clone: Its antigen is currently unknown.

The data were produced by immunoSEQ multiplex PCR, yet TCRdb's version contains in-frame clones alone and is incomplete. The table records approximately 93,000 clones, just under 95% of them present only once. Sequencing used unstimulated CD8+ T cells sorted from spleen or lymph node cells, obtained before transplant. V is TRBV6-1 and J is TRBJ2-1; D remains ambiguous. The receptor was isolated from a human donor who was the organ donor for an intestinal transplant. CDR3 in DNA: TGTGCCAGCAGTGCCGAGGATATTGAGCAGTTCTTC. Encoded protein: CASSAEDIEQFF.